The rows below give T cell receptor beta chains drawn from one sample of a study of molecular identifiers for immune sequencing clone quantification. TCRdb recomputed calls from the PCR reads with MiXCR, one row per CDR3 protein. This table has some 97,000 distinct CDR3 sequences, about 24% appearing once. Input material: naive CD8+ T cells from blood, with Jurkat cell RNA spiked in. The receptors were sampled from a human donor in good health. Some libraries in this study had Jurkat cell RNA spiked in. Both conserved end residues are part of each CDR3. D genes are given only for firm matches. Part of the rows lack a size; the others show once, few, many or a class for expanded clones.

d_call,j_call,v_call,clone_size,cdr3_nt,cdr3_aa
.,TRBJ1-4,TRBV4-1,many,TGCGCCAGCAGCCAAGACAGGGGAAATGAAAAACTGTTTTTT,CASSQDRGNEKLFF
TRBD2,TRBJ2-1,TRBV20-1,many,TGCAGTGCTATCGGAACTAGCGGGAGGTTGGATGAGCAGTTCTTC,CSAIGTSGRLDEQFF
TRBD2,TRBJ2-1,TRBV12-3/TRBV12-4,.,TGTGCCAGCAAGCTGCTAGCGGGGAACAATGAGCAGTTCTTC,CASKLLAGNNEQFF
.,TRBJ1-1,TRBV12-3/TRBV12-4,.,TGTGCCAGCAGTGGGAAGGTGACTGACGCTTTCTTT,CASSGKVTDAFF
TRBD1,TRBJ2-4,TRBV7-2,many,TGTGCCAGCAGCCCGTGGACAGGTTCCCTGAACGTGGCCAAAAACATTCAGTACTTC,CASSPWTGSLNVAKNIQYF
.,TRBJ1-5,TRBV15,many,TGTGCCACCAGCAGAGATTGGGGGGGAGGTCAGCCCCAGCATTTT,CATSRDWGGGQPQHF
TRBD2,TRBJ2-5,TRBV18,many,TGTGCCAGCTCACCAAGACTAGCGGGCGTCCTCCAAGAGACCCAGTACTTC,CASSPRLAGVLQETQYF
.,TRBJ2-7,TRBV18,.,TGTGCCAGCTCACCGGGATTCACCTACGAGCAGTACTTC,CASSPGFTYEQYF
TRBD1,TRBJ1-5,TRBV10-2,many,TGCGTATCCCGACAGGGTTACAATCAGCCCCAGCATTTT,CVSRQGYNQPQHF
.,TRBJ2-1,TRBV27,many,TGTGCCAGCAGTTTAGTTGGGGGGTTTTACAATGAGCAGTTCTTC,CASSLVGGFYNEQFF
.,TRBJ2-3,TRBV6-2/TRBV6-3,many,TGTGCCAGCACCTTAATACGGACCTACAGAGCCCCAGATACGCAGTATTTT,CASTLIRTYRAPDTQYF
.,TRBJ2-3,TRBV7-2,.,TGTGCCAGCAGCTTAGTTAGCGGCACTCCCACAGATACGCAGTATTTT,CASSLVSGTPTDTQYF
TRBD1,TRBJ2-1,TRBV6-6,many,TGTGCCAGCAGGCCCGACAGGGGGCGAGATGAGCAGTTCTTC,CASRPDRGRDEQFF
.,TRBJ2-2,TRBV24-1,many,TGTGCCACCAGTGATGCCGCTGGGACCGGGGAGCTGTTTTTT,CATSDAAGTGELFF
TRBD1,TRBJ1-2,TRBV6-6,.,TGTGCCAGCTTTGACAGGGACGGCTACACCTTC,CASFDRDGYTF
.,TRBJ2-7,TRBV27,.,TGTGCCAGCAGTCTACTCCCTCTGGGAGCCTACGAGCAGTACTTC,CASSLLPLGAYEQYF
TRBD1,TRBJ2-7,TRBV20-1,many,TGCAGTGCTAGCCGGGACAGGGGGCTTCACGAGCAGTACTTC,CSASRDRGLHEQYF
.,TRBJ2-7,TRBV14,many,TGTGCCAGCAGCCAAGACGAGGCGGGCGGCAGCTCCTACGAGCAGTACTTC,CASSQDEAGGSSYEQYF
TRBD2,TRBJ2-1,TRBV5-1,many,TGCGCCAGCAGCCCCCTAGCGGGGGGGGCGGGGAATGAGCAGTTCTTC,CASSPLAGGAGNEQFF
.,TRBJ2-7,TRBV6-6,many,TGTGCCAGCATCAAGGGCCCCTACGAGCAGTACTTC,CASIKGPYEQYF
TRBD2,TRBJ2-1,TRBV10-2,.,TGCGCCAGCCGGGGGGTCGACTTCTCCTACAATGAGCAGTTCTTC,CASRGVDFSYNEQFF
.,TRBJ2-5,TRBV19,many,TGTGCCAGTAGAAGCAGGTACCAAGAGACCCAGTACTTC,CASRSRYQETQYF
TRBD2,TRBJ2-1,TRBV6-2/TRBV6-3,once,TGTGCCAGCAGTCTGGCGGCGGGAGCCTACAATGAGCAGTTCTTC,CASSLAAGAYNEQFF
TRBD2,TRBJ2-3,TRBV9,many,TGTGCCAGCAGCGGGACTAGCGGGAGTGCAGATACGCAGTATTTT,CASSGTSGSADTQYF
TRBD2,TRBJ2-7,TRBV11-1,.,TGTGCCAGCAGCCTTAGCGGGAGGGCCTACGAGCAGTACTTC,CASSLSGRAYEQYF
TRBD2,TRBJ2-3,TRBV9,many,TGTGCCAGCAGCGTAGGATTTTATATAGCGGGAGGTCCAGATACGCAGTATTTT,CASSVGFYIAGGPDTQYF
.,TRBJ2-5,TRBV29-1,many,TGCAGCGTTGAGATGGGAGGCCGAGAGACCCAGTACTTC,CSVEMGGRETQYF
TRBD2,TRBJ2-1,TRBV29-1,few,TGCAGCGTTGAGGGGGGGACTAGAAGCAATGAGCAGTTCTTC,CSVEGGTRSNEQFF
.,TRBJ2-1,TRBV28,many,TGTGCCAGCAGTTTGATCCTACAGGGAAATGAGCAGTTCTTC,CASSLILQGNEQFF
.,TRBJ2-2,TRBV7-9,many,TGTGCCAGCAGCTTAGGACCGGGGGACACCGGGGAGCTGTTTTTT,CASSLGPGDTGELFF
.,TRBJ2-5,TRBV7-9,many,TGTGCCAGCAGCTTAGAATTGGCAGCCCAAGAGACCCAGTACTTC,CASSLELAAQETQYF
.,TRBJ1-5,TRBV12-3/TRBV12-4,many,TGTGCCAGCAGTTTGGGGAGGTTGGTAGAGCCCCAGCATTTT,CASSLGRLVEPQHF
.,TRBJ2-4,TRBV5-4,few,TGTGCCAGCACGGGGTCTACGGAGAACATTCAGTACTTC,CASTGSTENIQYF